The 21 T cell receptor beta chains below all came from one sample that was sequenced in a study of T cells in Graves' hyperthyroidism and ophthalmopathy. There were TCR beta CDR3 regions amplified from RNA transcripts. The HTBI primer set drove a first-round RT-PCR of the TCR CDR3. TCRdb used MiXCR to reprocess the multiplex PCR reads, holding one entry per CDR3 protein. The data show under 250,000 distinct CDR3 sequences, approximately 23% seen once. Source material: blood. These receptors were obtained from a middle-aged woman with Graves' ophthalmopathy.

This clonotype was detected many times. The chain couples TRBV5-1 to TRBJ1-1; D is uncertain. The CDR3 length is 14 residues. The germline gives CDR1 SGHRS, CDR2 YFSETQ. Trimming stripped 0 bases from V and 7 bases from J, with 13 bases between. CDR3 amino acids: CASSLEVGYGEAFF. For the CDR3, the DNA is TGCGCCAGCAGCTTGGAGGTTGGTTACGGTGAAGCTTTCTTT.

The chain combines TRBV4-2 with TRBJ2-7, with 11 bases aligning to TRBD2. The V and J ends lost 1 base and 0 bases, in that order; junction bases with no gene match: 8. The CDR3 totals 18 residues. CDR1 and CDR2 (germline): LGHNA, YNFKEQ. As DNA, the CDR3 is TGTGCCAGCAGCCAAGCGGCTAGCGGGAGGACGAGCTCCTACGAGCAGTACTTC. Protein sequence: CASSQAASGRTSSYEQYF.

This chain joins TRBV20-1 and TRBJ2-2; 7 bases fit TRBD1. Germline loops: CDR1 DFQATT, CDR2 SNEGSKA (reference sequence). The CDR3 loop spans 15 amino acids. V gave up 5 bases and J gave up 5 bases; unmatched junction bases: 11. The CDR3 DNA follows: TGCAGTGCTCAATACCGGGGCAGGGGGACCGGGGAGCTGTTTTTT. Its translation: CSAQYRGRGTGELFF.

This clonotype was seen ten or more times. This sequence joins TRBV28 and TRBJ2-3, with 8 nucleotides matching TRBD1. The CDR3 covers 17 residues. With 7 bases clipped from V and 6 bases from J, the junction kept 18 bases outside the gene matches. Germline V gene lookup returns CDR1 MDHEN and CDR2 SYDVKM. CDR3 sequence reads: CASKVQGDSLLADTQYF. The CDR3 nucleotides are TGTGCCAGCAAGGTACAGGGGGACAGCCTATTGGCGGATACGCAGTATTTT.

At least ten counts were recorded for this clonotype. The chain combines TRBV15 with TRBJ2-5; 9 nucleotides match TRBD2. Trimming took 9 bases from V and 7 from J; bases not matched to a gene: 9. The germline gives CDR1 LNHNV, CDR2 YYDKDF (reference sequence). The CDR3 spans 13 residues. CDR3: CATTGTSTTTQYF. In DNA form, the CDR3 reads TGTGCCACTACCGGGACTAGCACTACGACCCAGTACTTC. Together with reference TRBV15 and TRBJ2-5, the CDR3 gives the full variable domain: DAMVIQNPRYQVTQFGKPVTLSCSQTLNHNVMYWYQQKSSQAPKLLFHYYDKDFNNEADTPDNFQSRRPNTSFCFLDIRSPGLGDTAMYLCATTGTSTTTQYFGPGTRLLVL.

Many counts were recorded for this clonotype. The V call is TRBV5-1, the J call TRBJ1-2, with D maybe TRBD1 (5 bases). Germline V gene sequence: CDR1 SGHRS, CDR2 YFSETQ. V dropped 0 bases and J dropped 8 bases, with 14 bases sitting between them. The CDR3 is 14 residues long. CDR3 coding DNA: TGCGCCAGCAGCTTGGCCGGGGCAGCGCGGGGCTACACCTTC. The encoded protein is CASSLAGAARGYTF.

This clonotype came up many times. For the CDR3, the DNA is TGTGCCAGCAGTGAAGCGAAGGGGAACACTGAAGCTTTCTTT. The encoded protein is CASSEAKGNTEAFF. The rearrangement joins TRBV2 to TRBJ1-1, with D unresolved. Per germline, CDR1 SNHLY and CDR2 FYNNEI. Trimming removed 0 bases from V and 1 base from J, with 6 bases in between. The CDR3 is 14 amino acids.

This clonotype was recorded many times. V usage is TRBV6-1 and J usage is TRBJ1-5; D call uncertain. Germline loops: CDR1 MNHNS, CDR2 SASEGT. The CDR3 spans 15 residues. The germline V and J ends were trimmed by 1 base and 3 bases, with 10 bases remaining between them. The DNA of the CDR3 is TGTGCCAGCAGTGAAGGGACGATGGTCAATCAGCCCCAGCATTTT. Its translation: CASSEGTMVNQPQHF.

The chain has TRBV11-2 and TRBJ2-7; TRBD1 might be the D (6 bases). V lost 1 base and J 5 bases, leaving 12 bases between the germline ends. The CDR3 has 14 amino acids. Germline CDR1 and CDR2: SGHAT and FQNNGV. The CDR3 reads CASSLAWTAHEQYF. As DNA, the CDR3 is TGTGCCAGCAGCTTAGCGTGGACAGCTCACGAGCAGTACTTC.

This clonotype was seen many times. This chain connects TRBV24-1 to TRBJ2-5; 8 positions match TRBD2. The CDR3 covers 16 residues. V shed 4 bases and J 3 bases; nucleotides not matched to a gene: 9. The V gene's germline CDR1 is KGHDR and CDR2 SFDVKD. The CDR3 nucleotides are TGTGCCACCAGTGACACCAGGGGAGCGGGAGAAGAGACCCAGTACTTC. Its protein is CATSDTRGAGEETQYF.

This clonotype was observed many times. V usage is TRBV28 and J usage is TRBJ1-2; no firm D call. Per germline, CDR1 MDHEN and CDR2 SYDVKM. The CDR3 extends over 17 amino acids. V was trimmed by 3 bases and J by 1 base, leaving 18 bases between them. This CDR3 reads CASSFISRGDVNYGYTF. In DNA form, the CDR3 reads TGTGCCAGCAGTTTCATATCACGTGGTGATGTTAACTATGGCTACACCTTC.

This clonotype was recorded many times. At one end the junction does not follow the germline gene, possibly because of a read error. J is TRBJ2-7 and V is TRBV20-1; D tentatively fits TRBD1 or TRBD2 (5 bases each). This CDR3 is 8 amino acids long. Germline V lookup: CDR1 DFQATT, CDR2 SNEGSKA (reference sequence). The chain's CDR3 is CSAREGTF. In DNA form, the CDR3 reads TGCAGTGCTAGAGAAGGGACCTTC.

The V call is TRBV11-1, the J call TRBJ2-7; TRBD2 agrees at 7 bases. The junction had 12 bases not matched to a gene; V was cut back by 5 bases and J by 2 bases. Germline V gene lookup returns CDR1 SGHAT and CDR2 FQDESV (reference sequence). The length of the CDR3 is 16 residues. Here the CDR3 DNA reads TGTGCCAGCAGCCGCACAACCGGGGGGATTGCCTACGAGCAGTACTTC. It is translated as CASSRTTGGIAYEQYF.

The genes are TRBV19 and TRBJ2-5; 8 bases are a match to TRBD1. The CDR3 length is 16 residues. With 3 bases clipped from V and 1 base from J, the junction kept 7 bases outside the gene matches. Germline-derived CDR1 and CDR2 are LNHDA and SQIVND (reference sequence). The CDR3 loop is CASSIRTGLAQETQYF. CDR3 nucleotides: TGTGCCAGTAGTATCCGGACAGGGTTGGCCCAAGAGACCCAGTACTTC.

The chain combines TRBV28 with TRBJ2-7, with 9 positions matching TRBD1. Per the germline V gene, CDR1 is MDHEN and CDR2 is SYDVKM. V trimming: 5 bases; J trimming: 0 bases; junction bases outside the gene matches: 11. This CDR3 is built from 17 residues. The CDR3 DNA sequence: TGTGCCAGCAGTCAGCTCCCGGGACAGGGAAGCTCCTACGAGCAGTACTTC. As protein: CASSQLPGQGSSYEQYF. The variable domain in full, with the rest retrieved from reference TRBV28 and TRBJ2-7, is DVKVTQSSRYLVKRTGEKVFLECVQDMDHENMFWYRQDPGLGLRLIYFSYDVKMKEKGDIPEGYSVSREKKERFSLILESASTNQTSMYLCASSQLPGQGSSYEQYFGPGTRLTVT.

This clonotype was found a few times. V usage is TRBV15 and J usage is TRBJ2-7; D remains unclear. Per the germline V gene, CDR1 is LNHNV and CDR2 is YYDKDF (reference sequence). V dropped 4 bases and J dropped 0 bases, with 10 bases sitting between them. The CDR3 consists of 14 residues. CDR3 residues: CATSIRRPSYEQYF. In nucleotides, the CDR3 is TGTGCCACCAGCATTCGTAGGCCCTCCTACGAGCAGTACTTC.

The J gene is TRBJ1-2, the V gene TRBV12-3 or TRBV12-4, with D uncertain. The CDR3 has 14 residues. Trimming took off 0 bases at V and 7 bases at J, with 12 bases between the two ends. In DNA, the CDR3 is TGTGCCAGCAGTTTAGCCGGGAGGGCCCCTGGCTACACCTTC. Encoded protein: CASSLAGRAPGYTF.

The V call is TRBV18, the J call TRBJ2-5; D is uncertain. The V and J ends lost 3 bases and 5 bases respectively, with 13 bases between them. CDR1 is KGHSH and CDR2 is LQKENI in the germline V gene. This CDR3 has 14 residues. The CDR3 coding sequence is TGTGCCAGCTCACCTGTTTCCCATGGGGAGACCCAGTACTTC. Protein sequence: CASSPVSHGETQYF.

This clonotype was picked up many times. The J gene is TRBJ2-5, the V gene TRBV6-5, with 7 nucleotides matching TRBD2. The V gene's germline CDR1 is MNHEY and CDR2 SVGAGI. V was pared by 5 bases and J by 5 bases, with 8 bases of the junction left unmatched. The CDR3 runs 14 residues. This CDR3 reads CASSRGGIGETQYF. The CDR3 DNA sequence: TGTGCCAGCAGTCGGGGAGGGATCGGGGAGACCCAGTACTTC.

This clonotype came up many times. The chain recombines TRBV7-6 with TRBJ1-1; tentative D call: TRBD1 (5 bases). From germline, CDR1 is SGHVS and CDR2 FNYEAQ. The CDR3 length is 14 residues. Trimming shortened V by 5 bases and J by 4 bases, and 14 bases separated the two germline ends. CDR3 sequence: CASSPRDAGTEAFF. In DNA, the CDR3 is TGTGCCAGCAGCCCCAGGGACGCGGGCACTGAAGCTTTCTTT.

Worth noting for this clonotype: A much larger clone sits a single nucleotide away, making a read error possible. CDR3 amino acids: CASTLAGPAQGEETQYF. The CDR3 nucleotides read TGTGCCAGCACCTTAGCGGGACCCGCCCAGGGGGAAGAGACCCAGTACTTC. The chain joins TRBV11-1 to TRBJ2-5; D perhaps matches TRBD2 (8 bases). The CDR3 spans 17 residues. In germline, CDR1 is SGHAT, CDR2 FQDESV (reference sequence).